A selection of T cell receptor beta chains follows, all from one sample in a study of T-cell memory formation after mild COVID-19. One entry per CDR3 protein results from TCRdb running MiXCR on the 5' RACE reads. The profile shows more than 450,000 distinct CDR3 sequences, about a sixth of them singletons. The sequenced material came from PBMCs or a T cell subset sorted from them (not recorded which). These receptors all come from an adult woman who had mild COVID-19 (a few samples of this study predate the infection). Cell type and time point are not known. CDR3s include the opening cysteine and the closing phenylalanine or tryptophan. Each record gives: clone size, V gene, CDR3 protein. Size is stated for part of the rows, as once, few or many counts, or as a class when the clone is expanded.

>.|TRBV20-1
CSARDAFGTSSYNEQFF
>.|TRBV20-1
CSAAGAEAFF
>.|TRBV19
CASSTLAGGPSYEQYF
>many|TRBV11-2
CASSPSGSYNEQFF
>many|TRBV20-1
CSAREQGPGEQYF
>.|TRBV4-1
CASSQEPTGQGEDIQYF
>.|TRBV18
CASSPLTTAYEGVYF
>.|TRBV5-1
CASSFGGRTTDTQYF
>.|TRBV12-3/TRBV12-4
CASSPLTGDLYGYTF
>.|TRBV24-1
CATSVISGGTDTQYF
>few|TRBV5-1
CASSPQRTGADNEQFF
>.|TRBV11-3
CASSLGLGAGYGYTF
>.|TRBV7-6
CASSDGTSGGKWTGELFF
>once|TRBV9
CASSVYSGGENTGELFF
>once|TRBV5-5
CASSYAGQVGLSANEKLFF
>.|TRBV5-1
CASSFQGESGRSGDTQYF
>few|TRBV4-1
CASSQEIGQGAEQYF
>few|TRBV10-3
CASQGAYEQYF
>.|TRBV4-2
CASSPVGQHLGDTYEQYF
>.|TRBV28
CASLGGGKETQYF
>.|TRBV6-5
CATSGTGWDTGELFF
>.|TRBV9
CASSVGGFEQFF
>.|TRBV23-1
CASSHPVLGYNEQFF
>.|TRBV7-2
CASSLVSGALTGELFF
>few|TRBV4-2
CASSQEGRGQLNQPQHF
>.|TRBV20-1
CSARGASGSVDTQYF
>.|TRBV5-6
CASTPGTNTEAFF
>few|TRBV7-9
CASSLDGGRAIEQFF
>.|TRBV9
CASSAGIAKNIQYF
>.|TRBV15
CATSPLADYFYGYTF
>few|TRBV5-1
CASKGTADSGANVLTF
>few|TRBV20-1
CSAADRNTGELFF
>.|TRBV20-1
CSAKERRQWNSPLHF
>.|TRBV5-1
CASSLSQGWDNEQFF
>few|TRBV20-1
CSARSLGQGNIQYF
>few|TRBV7-2
CASSTYRVRDGYTF
>.|TRBV12-3/TRBV12-4
CASSFRRTPYNEQFF
>.|TRBV30
CACRTGAGELFF
>.|TRBV7-2
CASNWRTSGAPWEQFF
>.|TRBV29-1
CSVLTGGFGKLFF
>few|TRBV4-2
CASSHRQGVGDNEQFF
>.|TRBV30
CAWSLGLPGDTQYF
>many|TRBV6-2/TRBV6-3
CASSYSMDRHTDTQYF
>.|TRBV5-1
CDSSYGTGEDTQYF
>.|TRBV18
CASSPDRPNYGYTF
>many|TRBV9
CASSVGTTTYEQYF
>.|TRBV6-5
CASSSYGGPYEQYF
>many|TRBV12-3/TRBV12-4
CASSPGLAGGLYEQYF
>.|TRBV20-1
CSASQGQGQETQYF
>.|TRBV29-1
CSVEVTVREAFF
>.|TRBV7-9
CASSFQGGVTEAFF